This T cell receptor (beta chain) was sequenced for a study of T cell responses to AZD1222 COVID-19 vaccine. Background on the study: Second-dose groups at about 4 or about 12 weeks were pooled. The study's findings and limits: Among AZD1222 vaccinees, only five to seven were seropositive at baseline. Researchers took repertoire samples only after the peak T cell response had come.

The V and J ends lost 0 bases and 7 bases respectively, with 13 bases between them. CDR1 and CDR2 (germline): SGHRS, YFSETQ. CDR3 length equals 15 residues. A remark on this clone: As yet, its antigen is unknown.

Here immunoSEQ multiplex PCR was the method, and the copy in TCRdb shows in-frame clones only, minus some. The repertoire consists of more than 110,000 clones, with approximately 85% occurring once and the leading ten covering around 8%. J is TRBJ1-4 and V is TRBV5-1; possibly TRBD1 for D (5 bases). The sample here was peripheral blood, taken on day 0 of AZD1222 vaccination. The sequence came from an adult in good health. CDR3 coding DNA: TGCGCCAGCAGCTTGGGAGTCAGGGATGGTGAAAAACTGTTTTTT. As protein: CASSLGVRDGEKLFF.